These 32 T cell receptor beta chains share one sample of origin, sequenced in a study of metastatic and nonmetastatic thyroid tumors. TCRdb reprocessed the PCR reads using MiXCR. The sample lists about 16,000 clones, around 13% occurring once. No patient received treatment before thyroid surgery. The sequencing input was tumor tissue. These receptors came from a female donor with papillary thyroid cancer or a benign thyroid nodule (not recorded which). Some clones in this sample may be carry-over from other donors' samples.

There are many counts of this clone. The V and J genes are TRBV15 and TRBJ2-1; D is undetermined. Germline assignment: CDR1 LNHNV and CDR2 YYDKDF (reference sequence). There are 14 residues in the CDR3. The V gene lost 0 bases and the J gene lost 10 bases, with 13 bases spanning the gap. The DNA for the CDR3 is TGTGCCACCAGCAGAGATATGGCGGACGGGGAGCAGTTCTTC. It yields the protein CATSRDMADGEQFF.

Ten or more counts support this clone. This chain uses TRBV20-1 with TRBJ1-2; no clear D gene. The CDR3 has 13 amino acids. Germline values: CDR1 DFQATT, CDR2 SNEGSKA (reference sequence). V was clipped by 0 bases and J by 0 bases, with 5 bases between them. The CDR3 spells CSARDRANYGYTF. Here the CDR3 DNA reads TGCAGTGCTAGAGATAGAGCTAACTATGGCTACACCTTC.

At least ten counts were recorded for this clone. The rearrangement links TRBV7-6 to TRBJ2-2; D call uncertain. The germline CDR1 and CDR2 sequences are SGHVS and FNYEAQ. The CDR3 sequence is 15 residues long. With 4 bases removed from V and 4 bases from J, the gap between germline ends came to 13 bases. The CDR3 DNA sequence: TGTGCCAGCAGCTCCTATTCCGGAAGCACCGGGGAGCTGTTTTTT. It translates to CASSSYSGSTGELFF.

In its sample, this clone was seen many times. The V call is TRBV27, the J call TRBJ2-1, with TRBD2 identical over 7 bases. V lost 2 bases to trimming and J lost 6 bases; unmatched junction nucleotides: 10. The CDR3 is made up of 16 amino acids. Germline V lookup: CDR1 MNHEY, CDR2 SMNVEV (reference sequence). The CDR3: CASSLGAGEARNEQFF. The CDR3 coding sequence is TGTGCCAGCAGTTTAGGGGCGGGAGAAGCGCGCAATGAGCAGTTCTTC.

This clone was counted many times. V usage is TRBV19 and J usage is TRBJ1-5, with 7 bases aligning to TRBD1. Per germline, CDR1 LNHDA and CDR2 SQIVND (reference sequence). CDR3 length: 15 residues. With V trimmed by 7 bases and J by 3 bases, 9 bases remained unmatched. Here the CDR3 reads CASTMGQIPNQPQHF. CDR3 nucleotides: TGTGCCAGTACCATGGGACAGATACCCAATCAGCCCCAGCATTTT. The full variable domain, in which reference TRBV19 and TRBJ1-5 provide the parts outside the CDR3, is DGGITQSPKYLFRKEGQNVTLSCEQNLNHDAMYWYRQDPGQGLRLIYYSQIVNDFQKGDIAEGYSVSREKKESFPLTVTSAQKNPTAFYLCASTMGQIPNQPQHFGDGTRLSIL.

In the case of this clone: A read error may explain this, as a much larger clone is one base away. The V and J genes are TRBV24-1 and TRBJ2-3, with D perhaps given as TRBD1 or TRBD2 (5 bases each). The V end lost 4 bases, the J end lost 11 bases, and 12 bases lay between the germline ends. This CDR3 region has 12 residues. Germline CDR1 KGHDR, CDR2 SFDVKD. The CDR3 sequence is CATSEPGRLQYF. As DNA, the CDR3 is TGTGCCACCAGTGAACCGGGACGGTTGCAGTATTTT.

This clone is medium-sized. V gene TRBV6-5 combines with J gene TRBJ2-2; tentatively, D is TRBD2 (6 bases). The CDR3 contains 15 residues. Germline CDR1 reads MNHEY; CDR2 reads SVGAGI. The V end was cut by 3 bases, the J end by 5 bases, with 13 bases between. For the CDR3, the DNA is TGTGCCAGCAGTTATCTGGGGGGTGGAACCGGGGAGCTGTTTTTT. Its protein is CASSYLGGGTGELFF.

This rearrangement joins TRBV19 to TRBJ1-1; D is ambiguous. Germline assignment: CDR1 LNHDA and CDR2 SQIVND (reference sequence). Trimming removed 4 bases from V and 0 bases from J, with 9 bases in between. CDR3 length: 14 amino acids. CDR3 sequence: CASSTVPLNTEAFF. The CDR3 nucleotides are TGTGCCAGTAGTACTGTTCCCCTGAACACTGAAGCTTTCTTT. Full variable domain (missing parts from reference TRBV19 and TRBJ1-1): DGGITQSPKYLFRKEGQNVTLSCEQNLNHDAMYWYRQDPGQGLRLIYYSQIVNDFQKGDIAEGYSVSREKKESFPLTVTSAQKNPTAFYLCASSTVPLNTEAFFGQGTRLTVV.

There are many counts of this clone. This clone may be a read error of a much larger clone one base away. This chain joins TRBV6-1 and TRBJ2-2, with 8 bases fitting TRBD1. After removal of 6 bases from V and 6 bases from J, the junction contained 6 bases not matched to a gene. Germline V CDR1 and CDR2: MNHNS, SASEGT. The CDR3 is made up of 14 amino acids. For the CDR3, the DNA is TGTGCCAGCAGGACAGGGGCGGGACCCGGGGAGCTGTTTTTT. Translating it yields CASRTGAGPGELFF.

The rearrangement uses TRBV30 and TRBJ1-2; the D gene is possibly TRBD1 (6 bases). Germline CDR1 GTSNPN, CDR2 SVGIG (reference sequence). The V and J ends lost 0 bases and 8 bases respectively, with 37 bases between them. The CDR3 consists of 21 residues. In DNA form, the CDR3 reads TGTGCCTGGAGTGTCTTGCCGGACAAAGCTGTAACATTGTGGGGACACGGCGGCTACACCTTC. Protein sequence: CAWSVLPDKAVTLWGHGGYTF.

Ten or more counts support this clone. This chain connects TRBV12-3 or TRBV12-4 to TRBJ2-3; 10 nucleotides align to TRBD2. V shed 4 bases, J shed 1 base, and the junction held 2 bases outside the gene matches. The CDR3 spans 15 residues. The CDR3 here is CASSSGTSGTDTQYF. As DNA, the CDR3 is TGTGCCAGCAGTTCCGGGACTAGCGGCACAGATACGCAGTATTTT.

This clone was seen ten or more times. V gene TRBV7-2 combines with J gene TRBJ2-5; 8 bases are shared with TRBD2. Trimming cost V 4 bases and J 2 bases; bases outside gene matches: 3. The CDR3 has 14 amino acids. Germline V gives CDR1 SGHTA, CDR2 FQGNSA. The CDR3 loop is CASSYRGGQETQYF. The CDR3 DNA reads TGTGCCAGCAGCTATCGGGGGGGTCAAGAGACCCAGTACTTC.

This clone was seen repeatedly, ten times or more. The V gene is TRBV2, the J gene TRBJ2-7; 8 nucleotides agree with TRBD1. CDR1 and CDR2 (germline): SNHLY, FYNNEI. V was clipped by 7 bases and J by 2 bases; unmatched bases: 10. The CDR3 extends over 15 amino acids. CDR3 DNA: TGTGCCAGCAAACCGGGACAGGTTTTAGCCTACGAGCAGTACTTC. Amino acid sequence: CASKPGQVLAYEQYF.

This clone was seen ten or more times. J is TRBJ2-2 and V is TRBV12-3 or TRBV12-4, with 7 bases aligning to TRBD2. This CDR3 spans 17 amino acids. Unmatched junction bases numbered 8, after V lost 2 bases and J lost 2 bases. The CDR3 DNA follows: TGTGCCAGCAGTTTAAAAGCTCGGGAGGCAAACACCGGGGAGCTGTTTTTT. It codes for CASSLKAREANTGELFF.

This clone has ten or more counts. The CDR3 sequence is CASSQGGPGSPLHF. Written as DNA, the CDR3 is TGTGCCAGCAGCCAAGGAGGACCCGGATCACCCCTCCACTTT. This chain connects TRBV7-8 to TRBJ1-6; D gene ambiguous. Germline lookup yields CDR1 SGHVS and CDR2 FQNEAQ. V lost 5 bases and J lost 10, with 15 bases in between. This CDR3 comprises 14 residues.

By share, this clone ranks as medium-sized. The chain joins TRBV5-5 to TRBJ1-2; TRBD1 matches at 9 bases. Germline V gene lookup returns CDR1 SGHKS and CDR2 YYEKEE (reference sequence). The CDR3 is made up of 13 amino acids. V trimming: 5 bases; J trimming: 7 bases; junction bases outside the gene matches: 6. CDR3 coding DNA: TGTGCCAGCAGTACAGGACAGGGGTCTGGCTACACCTTC. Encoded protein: CASSTGQGSGYTF.

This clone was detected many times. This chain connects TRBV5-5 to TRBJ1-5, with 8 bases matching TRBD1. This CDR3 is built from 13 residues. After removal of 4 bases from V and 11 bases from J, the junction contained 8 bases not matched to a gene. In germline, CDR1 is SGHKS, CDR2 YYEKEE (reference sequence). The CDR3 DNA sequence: TGTGCCAGCAGCGAGGGACAGGACATAGCCCAGCATTTT. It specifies CASSEGQDIAQHF.

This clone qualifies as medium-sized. The CDR3 region is CASSSPMGQYF. CDR3 DNA: TGTGCCAGCAGCTCACCAATGGGGCAGTACTTC. The chain combines TRBV11-2 with TRBJ2-7; D gene uncertain. CDR3 size: 11 residues. Trimming removed 4 bases from V and 9 bases from J, with 10 bases in between. Germline V gives CDR1 SGHAT, CDR2 FQNNGV.

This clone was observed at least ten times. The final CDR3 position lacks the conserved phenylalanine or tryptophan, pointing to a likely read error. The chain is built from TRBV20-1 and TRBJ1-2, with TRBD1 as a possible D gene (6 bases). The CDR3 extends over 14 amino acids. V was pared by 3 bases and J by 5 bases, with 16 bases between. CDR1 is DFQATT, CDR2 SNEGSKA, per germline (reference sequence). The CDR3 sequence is CSARSAGVGYGYTL. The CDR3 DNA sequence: TGCAGTGCTAGGTCGGCAGGGGTCGGGTATGGCTACACCCTC.

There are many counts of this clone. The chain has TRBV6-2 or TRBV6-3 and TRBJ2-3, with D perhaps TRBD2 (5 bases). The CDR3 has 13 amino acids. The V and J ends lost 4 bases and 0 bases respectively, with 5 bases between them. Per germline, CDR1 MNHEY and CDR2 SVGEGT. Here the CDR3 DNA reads TGTGCCAGCAGTTGGACTAGCACAGATACGCAGTATTTT. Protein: CASSWTSTDTQYF.

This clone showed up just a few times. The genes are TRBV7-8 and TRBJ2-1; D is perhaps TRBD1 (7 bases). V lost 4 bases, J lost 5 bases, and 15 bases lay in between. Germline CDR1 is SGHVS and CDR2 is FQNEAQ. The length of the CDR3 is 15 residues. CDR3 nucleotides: TGTGCCAGCAGCTCAGGTCGCGGGACAGACAATGAGCAGTTCTTC. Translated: CASSSGRGTDNEQFF. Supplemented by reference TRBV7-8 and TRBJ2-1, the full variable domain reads GAGVSQSPRYKVAKRGQDVALRCDPISGHVSLFWYQQALGQGPEFLTYFQNEAQLDKSGLPSDRFFAERPEGSVSTLKIQRTQQEDSAVYLCASSSGRGTDNEQFFGPGTRLTVL.

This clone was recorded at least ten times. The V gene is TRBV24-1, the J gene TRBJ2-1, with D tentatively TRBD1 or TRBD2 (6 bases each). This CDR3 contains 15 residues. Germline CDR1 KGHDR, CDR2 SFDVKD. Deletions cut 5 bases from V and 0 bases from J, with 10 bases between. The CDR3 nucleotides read TGTGCCACCAGTGGGTGGGGGGCCTCCTACAATGAGCAGTTCTTC. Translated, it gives CATSGWGASYNEQFF.

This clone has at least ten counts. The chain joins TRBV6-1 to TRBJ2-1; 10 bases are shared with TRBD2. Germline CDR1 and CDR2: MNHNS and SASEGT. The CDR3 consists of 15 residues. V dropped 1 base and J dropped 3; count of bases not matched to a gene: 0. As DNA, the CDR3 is TGTGCCAGCAGTGAAGGACTAGCGGGCTACAATGAGCAGTTCTTC. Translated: CASSEGLAGYNEQFF.

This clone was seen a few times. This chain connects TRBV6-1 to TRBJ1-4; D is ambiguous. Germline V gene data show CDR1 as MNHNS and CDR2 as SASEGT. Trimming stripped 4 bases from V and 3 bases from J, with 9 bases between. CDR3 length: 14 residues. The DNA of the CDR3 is TGTGCCAGCAGTGGGTCCTGGGCTAATGAAAAACTGTTTTTT. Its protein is CASSGSWANEKLFF.

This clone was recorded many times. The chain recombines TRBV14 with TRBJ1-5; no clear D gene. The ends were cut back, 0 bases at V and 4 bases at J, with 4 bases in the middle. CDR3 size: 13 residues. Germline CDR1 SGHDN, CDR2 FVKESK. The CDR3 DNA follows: TGTGCCAGCAGCCAAGATCGAAATCAGCCCCAGCATTTT. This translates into CASSQDRNQPQHF.

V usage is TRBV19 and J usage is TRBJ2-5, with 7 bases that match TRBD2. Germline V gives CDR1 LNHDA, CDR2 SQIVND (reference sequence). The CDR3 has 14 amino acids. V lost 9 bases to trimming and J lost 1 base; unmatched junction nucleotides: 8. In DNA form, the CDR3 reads TGTGCCAGCAGCTTCCTAGCGGCCCAAGAGACCCAGTACTTC. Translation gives CASSFLAAQETQYF. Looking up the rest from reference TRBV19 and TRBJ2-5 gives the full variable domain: DGGITQSPKYLFRKEGQNVTLSCEQNLNHDAMYWYRQDPGQGLRLIYYSQIVNDFQKGDIAEGYSVSREKKESFPLTVTSAQKNPTAFYLCASSFLAAQETQYFGPGTRLLVL.

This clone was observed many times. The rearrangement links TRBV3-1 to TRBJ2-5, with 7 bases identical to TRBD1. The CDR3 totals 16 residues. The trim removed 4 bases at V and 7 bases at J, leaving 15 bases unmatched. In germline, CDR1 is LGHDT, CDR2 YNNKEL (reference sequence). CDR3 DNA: TGTGCCAGCAGCCCCCTCGCCCTAGGGGGCACGGGGACCCAGTACTTC. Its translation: CASSPLALGGTGTQYF.

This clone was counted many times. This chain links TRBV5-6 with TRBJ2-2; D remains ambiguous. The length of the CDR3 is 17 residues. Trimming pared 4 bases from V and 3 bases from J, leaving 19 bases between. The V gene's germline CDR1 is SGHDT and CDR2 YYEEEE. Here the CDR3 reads CASSNTRTIRDTGELFF. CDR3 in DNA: TGTGCCAGCAGCAACACCCGCACAATAAGGGACACCGGGGAGCTGTTTTTT.

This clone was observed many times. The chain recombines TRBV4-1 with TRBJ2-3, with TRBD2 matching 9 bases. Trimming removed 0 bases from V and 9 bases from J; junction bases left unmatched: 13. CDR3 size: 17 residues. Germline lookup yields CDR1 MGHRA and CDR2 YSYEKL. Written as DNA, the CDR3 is TGCGCCAGCAGCCAAGACTTCCTTGGGACTAGCTCCTCGACGCAGTATTTT. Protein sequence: CASSQDFLGTSSSTQYF.

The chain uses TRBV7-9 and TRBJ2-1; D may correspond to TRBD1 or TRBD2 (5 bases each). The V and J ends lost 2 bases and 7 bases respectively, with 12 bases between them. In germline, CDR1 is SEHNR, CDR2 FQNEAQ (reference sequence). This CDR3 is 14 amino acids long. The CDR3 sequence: CASSLRGVRNEQFF. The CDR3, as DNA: TGTGCCAGCAGCTTAAGGGGAGTTAGGAATGAGCAGTTCTTC.

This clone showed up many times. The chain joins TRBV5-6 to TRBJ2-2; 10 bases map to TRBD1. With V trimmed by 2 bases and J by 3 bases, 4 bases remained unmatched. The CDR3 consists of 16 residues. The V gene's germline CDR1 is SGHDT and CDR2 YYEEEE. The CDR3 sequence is CASSLPDRGHTGELFF. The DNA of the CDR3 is TGTGCCAGCAGCTTACCCGACAGGGGGCACACCGGGGAGCTGTTTTTT.

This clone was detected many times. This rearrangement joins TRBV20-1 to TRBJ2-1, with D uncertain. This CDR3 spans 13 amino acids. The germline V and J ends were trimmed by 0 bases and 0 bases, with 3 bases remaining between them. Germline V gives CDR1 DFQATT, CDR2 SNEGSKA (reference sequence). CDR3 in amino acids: CSARDGSYNEQFF. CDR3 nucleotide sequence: TGCAGTGCTAGAGATGGCTCCTACAATGAGCAGTTCTTC.